This entry concerns a single T cell receptor (beta chain). Its antigen is not known. Assay used: immunoSEQ multiplex PCR; TCRdb lists only in-frame clones, some missing. The top ten clones hold approximately 2% of a sample with about 67,000 clones, about 85% of them seen once. This CDR3 has 15 amino acids. Germline CDR1 is GTSNPN and CDR2 is SVGIG (reference sequence). The ends lost 3 bases at V and 4 bases at J; junction bases unmatched: 7. This entry belongs to a study of OX40 agonist ivuxolimab in advanced cancers. Study details: Six ivuxolimab dose levels, 0.01 to 10 mg/kg, were given intravenously every 2 weeks. Participants, 80% to 90% male, averaged roughly 60 years of age, ranging from roughly 20 to 85. Three individuals attained partial responses, comprising one hepatocellular carcinoma case and two cutaneous melanoma cases. Regarding the study as a whole: Antigen specificity was not determined for the expanded peripheral T cells.

The chain joins TRBV30 to TRBJ1-3; 9 bases map to TRBD1. The source material was CD4+ or CD8+ T cells sorted from blood, sampled in a trial of the OX40 agonist ivuxolimab. This clonotype was obtained from an adult with an advanced solid tumor such as melanoma, head and neck, liver or kidney cancer. The CDR3, as DNA: TGTGCCTGGAGACTACAGGGGGCAGTCGGAAACACCATATATTTT. It is translated as CAWRLQGAVGNTIYF. The full variable domain, completed using reference TRBV30 and TRBJ1-3, is SQTIHQWPATLVQPVGSPLSLECTVEGTSNPNLYWYRQAAGRGLQLLFYSVGIGQISSEVPQNLSASRPQDRQFILSSKKLLLSDSGFYLCAWRLQGAVGNTIYFGEGSWLTVV.